A selection of T cell receptor beta chains follows, all from one sample in a study of Ad26.COV2.S vaccination and SARS-CoV-2 variants. The data were produced by immunoSEQ multiplex PCR, yet TCRdb's version contains in-frame clones alone and is incomplete. The sample has approximately 500,000 clones, around nine tenths seen once. This sample comprised peripheral blood, obtained in a trial of Ad26.COV2.S vaccine versus placebo. Receptors were obtained from a person between 18 and 59 years old who received the Ad26.COV2.S COVID-19 vaccine or a placebo. Each CDR3 is given with its conserved first and last residue. D genes are given only for firm matches. Clone sizes are given selectively: once, few, many, or a class where the clone is expanded.

size,J,V,D,DNA,CDR3
.,TRBJ1-2,TRBV24-1,.,TGTGCCACCAGTGACCCCGCCACAGGGCCAGCCGATGGCTACACCTTC,CATSDPATGPADGYTF
.,TRBJ1-5,TRBV3-1/TRBV3-2,.,TGTGCCAGCAGCCAAGAAAGGACGGGCCAGCCCCAGCATTTT,CASSQERTGQPQHF
few,TRBJ2-1,TRBV7-2,TRBD2,TGTGCCAGCAGCCCGGGACTAGCGGGAGGCCGACCCTTAGATGAGCAGTTCTTC,CASSPGLAGGRPLDEQFF
.,TRBJ2-7,TRBV20-1,TRBD1,TGCAGTGCTAGTCCAGGGGGCCACGAGCAGTACTTC,CSASPGGHEQYF
.,TRBJ1-1,TRBV5-1,TRBD1,TGCGCCAGCAAGACAGGGAGCACTGAAGCTTTCTTT,CASKTGSTEAFF
.,TRBJ1-1,TRBV19,.,TGTGCCAGTACCCCCAGCTGGCACACTGAAGCTTTCTTT,CASTPSWHTEAFF
.,TRBJ2-6,TRBV9,.,TGTGCCAGCAGCCCCAAAGCAGTCTCTGGGGCCAACGTCCTGACTTTC,CASSPKAVSGANVLTF
.,TRBJ2-3,TRBV9,.,TGTGCCAGCAGCGTAGAGGGCGGGAAGGGAGATACGCAGTATTTT,CASSVEGGKGDTQYF
.,TRBJ1-5,TRBV9,.,TGTGCCAGCAGCGCCCCTACCCCCCTCGAGCGCGGCAATCAGCCCCAGCATTTT,CASSAPTPLERGNQPQHF
.,TRBJ2-7,TRBV28,.,TGTGCCAGCAGTTTCGGGGGTACCTCCTACGAGCAGTACTTC,CASSFGGTSYEQYF
.,TRBJ2-1,TRBV28,TRBD1,TGTGCCAGCAGTTTAACAGGGGGACAGGTGGTAAATGAGCAGTTCTTC,CASSLTGGQVVNEQFF
once,TRBJ2-7,TRBV5-8,.,TGTGCCAGCAGACATTATCAGGGTTACGAGCAGTACTTC,CASRHYQGYEQYF
few,TRBJ2-5,TRBV11-2,.,TGTGCCAGCAGCTCTCGGGGCCAAGAGACCCAGTACTTC,CASSSRGQETQYF
.,TRBJ2-3,TRBV28,.,TGTGCCAGCAGTTTAAAAGTCGTCTTTTCCGGCCCAGATACGCAGTATTTT,CASSLKVVFSGPDTQYF
.,TRBJ1-4,TRBV2,TRBD1,TGTGCCAGCAGTGAGGAGACAGGGCCCCGTTCTGAAAAACTGTTTTTT,CASSEETGPRSEKLFF
.,TRBJ2-7,TRBV7-2,.,TGTGCCAGCAGCCCTCAGGGAGGCCTAGGGGGGCAGTACTTC,CASSPQGGLGGQYF
.,TRBJ1-1,TRBV19,.,TGTGCCAGTACCCTCGGGGGGTTGGGCACTGAAGCTTTCTTT,CASTLGGLGTEAFF
.,TRBJ2-1,TRBV5-1,.,TGCGCCAGCAGCTTGTTGGTCCAGGGTTCCTACAATGAGCAGTTCTTC,CASSLLVQGSYNEQFF
.,TRBJ2-7,TRBV10-3,.,TGTGCCATCAGCAGGGAAGTCCACGAGCAGTACTTC,CAISREVHEQYF
.,TRBJ2-1,TRBV5-1,.,TGCGCCAGCAGCTTGGTCTCGGGCAGGGGATCCTACAATGAGCAGTTCTTC,CASSLVSGRGSYNEQFF
.,TRBJ2-3,TRBV5-4,TRBD1,TGTGCCAGCAGTACGCCGGACAGGAGGAGGACAGATACGCAGTATTTT,CASSTPDRRRTDTQYF
.,TRBJ2-1,TRBV11-2,TRBD1,TGTGCCAGCAGTCGGACGGGACAGGGGGGAAATGAGCAGTTCTTC,CASSRTGQGGNEQFF
.,TRBJ1-6,TRBV2,.,TGTGCCAGCAGTGTATTGGACGGGAATAATTCACCCCTCCACTTT,CASSVLDGNNSPLHF
.,TRBJ2-5,TRBV5-4,.,TGTGCCAGCAGCTTGGATAGTCCCAGACGTGAGACCCAGTACTTC,CASSLDSPRRETQYF
.,TRBJ2-5,TRBV18,.,TGTGCCAGCTCATTAACAATCGGGGATTTAAACGTAGAGACCCAGTACTTC,CASSLTIGDLNVETQYF
.,TRBJ2-1,TRBV11-1,TRBD2,TGTGCCAGCAGCTCCGGGACTAGCGGGATCAGCGGTGAGCAGTTCTTC,CASSSGTSGISGEQFF
.,TRBJ2-1,TRBV5-4,.,TGTGCCAGCAGCTTCGGTAGACACCGCGAGTTCTTC,CASSFGRHREFF
.,TRBJ2-2,TRBV12-3/TRBV12-4,.,TGTGCCAGCAGTATGGACACCGGGGAGCTGTTTTTT,CASSMDTGELFF
.,TRBJ1-2,TRBV3-1/TRBV3-2,TRBD1,TGTGCCAGCAGCCGCGGGACAGGTGGCTACACCTTC,CASSRGTGGYTF
.,TRBJ1-5,TRBV28,.,TGTGCCAGCAGTTTAAGGGGTAGGGGCAATCAGCCCCAGCATTTT,CASSLRGRGNQPQHF
.,TRBJ1-1,TRBV7-2,.,TGTGCCAGCAGCTTAGTGTCTGGGATAAACACTGAAGCTTTCTTT,CASSLVSGINTEAFF
.,TRBJ2-1,TRBV5-1,.,TGCGCCAGCGGGGCGCAGGGGCCTTACAATGAGCAGTTCTTC,CASGAQGPYNEQFF
.,TRBJ2-7,TRBV6-5,.,TGTGCCAGCACCCGGGACGTCGAAGCCGAGCAGTACTTC,CASTRDVEAEQYF
.,TRBJ1-4,TRBV28,TRBD1,TGTGCCAGCAGTGTCCATGGGACAGGGGGTGAAAAACTGTTTTTT,CASSVHGTGGEKLFF
.,TRBJ1-1,TRBV5-6,TRBD1,TGTGCCAGCAGGGCACAGGGGAAGGTCGCTGAAGCTTTCTTT,CASRAQGKVAEAFF